These T cell receptor beta chains were read from a single sample in a study of blood T cell repertoires in COVID-19. Measured with immunoSEQ multiplex PCR; TCRdb has only the in-frame clones, and not every one. This table has about 200,000 clones, about 80% appearing once. Sample: peripheral blood. These receptors were collected from a human donor with acute or convalescent COVID-19. The donor label of this sample is uncertain. CDR3s include the opening cysteine and the closing phenylalanine or tryptophan. Each record gives: clone size, D gene, V gene, J gene, CDR3 protein, CDR3 DNA. The D gene is left open where the match is weak. Expanded clones are given a class, and other clones once, few, many or no size at all.

clone_size: .; d_call: .; v_call: TRBV7-2; j_call: TRBJ2-2; cdr3_aa: CASSPALRDTGELFF; cdr3_nt: TGTGCCAGCAGCCCCGCCTTGCGGGACACCGGGGAGCTGTTTTTT
clone_size: .; d_call: .; v_call: TRBV19; j_call: TRBJ2-7; cdr3_aa: CATRRTDSYEQYF; cdr3_nt: TGTGCCACCCGCCGGACAGACTCCTACGAGCAGTACTTC
clone_size: .; d_call: .; v_call: TRBV27; j_call: TRBJ2-1; cdr3_aa: CASSSRARGNEQFF; cdr3_nt: TGTGCCAGCAGTTCGAGGGCCAGGGGTAATGAGCAGTTCTTC
clone_size: .; d_call: .; v_call: TRBV5-4; j_call: TRBJ1-2; cdr3_aa: CASSLSAGADNYGYTF; cdr3_nt: TGTGCCAGCAGCCTCAGCGCTGGGGCTGATAACTATGGCTACACCTTC
clone_size: few; d_call: TRBD1; v_call: TRBV19; j_call: TRBJ1-5; cdr3_aa: CASRSQGAGRSNQPQHF; cdr3_nt: TGTGCCAGTCGTTCCCAGGGGGCGGGGAGGAGCAATCAGCCCCAGCATTTT
clone_size: .; d_call: .; v_call: TRBV4-2; j_call: TRBJ2-7; cdr3_aa: CASSQDLAGNSYEQYF; cdr3_nt: TGTGCCAGCAGCCAAGATTTGGCGGGGAACTCCTACGAGCAGTACTTC
clone_size: .; d_call: TRBD1; v_call: TRBV7-9; j_call: TRBJ2-5; cdr3_aa: CASSRQGPQETQYF; cdr3_nt: TGTGCCAGCAGCCGACAGGGACCACAAGAGACCCAGTACTTC
clone_size: once; d_call: .; v_call: TRBV15; j_call: TRBJ2-5; cdr3_aa: CATSRAGRLETQYF; cdr3_nt: TGTGCCACCAGCAGAGCCGGCAGGCTAGAGACCCAGTACTTC
clone_size: .; d_call: .; v_call: TRBV25-1; j_call: TRBJ2-7; cdr3_aa: CASSERGGSLYF; cdr3_nt: TGTGCCAGCAGTGAGAGGGGGGGCAGCCTGTACTTC
clone_size: .; d_call: TRBD1; v_call: TRBV7-9; j_call: TRBJ1-4; cdr3_aa: CASSLGDRKGGKLFF; cdr3_nt: TGTGCCAGCAGCTTAGGGGACAGGAAAGGTGGAAAACTGTTTTTT
clone_size: .; d_call: TRBD2; v_call: TRBV6-5; j_call: TRBJ2-1; cdr3_aa: CASSSRSGSGYNEQFF; cdr3_nt: TGTGCCAGCAGTTCCCGGAGCGGGAGCGGCTACAATGAGCAGTTCTTC
clone_size: .; d_call: TRBD2; v_call: TRBV29-1; j_call: TRBJ2-7; cdr3_aa: CSVEDGLAGGPTYEQYF; cdr3_nt: TGCAGCGTTGAAGATGGACTAGCGGGAGGGCCTACTTACGAGCAGTACTTC
clone_size: .; d_call: .; v_call: TRBV6-6; j_call: TRBJ2-7; cdr3_aa: CASSRVSRYEQYF; cdr3_nt: TGTGCCAGCAGCCGCGTTTCAAGATACGAGCAGTACTTC
clone_size: .; d_call: TRBD2; v_call: TRBV4-2; j_call: TRBJ2-7; cdr3_aa: CASSQALAGGYEQYF; cdr3_nt: TGTGCCAGCAGCCAAGCCCTAGCGGGAGGATACGAGCAGTACTTC
clone_size: .; d_call: TRBD1; v_call: TRBV7-2; j_call: TRBJ1-5; cdr3_aa: CASSRTGQSNQPQHF; cdr3_nt: TGTGCCAGCAGCAGGACAGGGCAAAGCAATCAGCCCCAGCATTTT
clone_size: .; d_call: .; v_call: TRBV7-9; j_call: TRBJ2-2; cdr3_aa: CASNDAGQGNTGELFF; cdr3_nt: TGTGCCAGCAACGACGCTGGGCAGGGCAACACCGGGGAGCTGTTTTTT
clone_size: .; d_call: .; v_call: TRBV4-2; j_call: TRBJ2-3; cdr3_aa: CASSTRQSSTDTQYF; cdr3_nt: TGTGCCAGCAGCACCCGACAGAGTAGCACAGATACGCAGTATTTT
clone_size: .; d_call: .; v_call: TRBV19; j_call: TRBJ1-5; cdr3_aa: CASSLRANQPQHF; cdr3_nt: TGTGCCAGTAGTCTCCGCGCTAATCAGCCCCAGCATTTT
clone_size: .; d_call: TRBD1; v_call: TRBV11-3; j_call: TRBJ2-2; cdr3_aa: CASSKTGGAGTGELFF; cdr3_nt: TGTGCCAGCAGCAAGACAGGGGGCGCGGGCACCGGGGAGCTGTTTTTT
clone_size: .; d_call: .; v_call: TRBV3-1/TRBV3-2; j_call: TRBJ1-6; cdr3_aa: CASSQVLGGSPLHF; cdr3_nt: TGTGCCAGCAGCCAAGTCCTGGGGGGTTCACCCCTCCACTTT
clone_size: .; d_call: .; v_call: TRBV9; j_call: TRBJ1-3; cdr3_aa: CASDDSSGNTIYF; cdr3_nt: TGTGCCAGCGATGACAGCTCTGGAAACACCATATATTTT
clone_size: .; d_call: .; v_call: TRBV7-2; j_call: TRBJ1-1; cdr3_aa: CASSSEGRGGRTEAFF; cdr3_nt: TGTGCCAGCAGCTCAGAGGGGAGGGGAGGGCGAACTGAAGCTTTCTTT
clone_size: .; d_call: .; v_call: TRBV30; j_call: TRBJ1-6; cdr3_aa: CAWSVPGLSSPLHF; cdr3_nt: TGTGCCTGGAGTGTACCAGGGCTCAGTTCACCCCTCCACTTT
clone_size: .; d_call: TRBD1; v_call: TRBV5-4; j_call: TRBJ1-1; cdr3_aa: CASSEGQSSTEAFF; cdr3_nt: TGTGCCAGCAGCGAGGGACAGTCGAGCACTGAAGCTTTCTTT
clone_size: .; d_call: TRBD2; v_call: TRBV15; j_call: TRBJ2-1; cdr3_aa: CATSRELAGNRYNEQFF; cdr3_nt: TGTGCCACCAGCAGAGAGCTAGCGGGGAATAGGTACAATGAGCAGTTCTTC
clone_size: .; d_call: .; v_call: TRBV6-1; j_call: TRBJ2-7; cdr3_aa: CASSDFVSSGYEQYF; cdr3_nt: TGTGCCAGCAGTGATTTTGTCTCCTCGGGCTACGAGCAGTACTTC
clone_size: once; d_call: .; v_call: TRBV18; j_call: TRBJ1-5; cdr3_aa: CASSPVSGEGQPQHF; cdr3_nt: TGTGCCAGCTCACCCGTCTCAGGGGAGGGTCAGCCCCAGCATTTT
clone_size: few; d_call: TRBD2; v_call: TRBV27; j_call: TRBJ2-1; cdr3_aa: CASSSLALVEQFF; cdr3_nt: TGTGCCAGCAGTTCACTAGCGCTCGTTGAGCAGTTCTTC
clone_size: .; d_call: .; v_call: TRBV27; j_call: TRBJ1-5; cdr3_aa: CASSLTGSNQPQHF; cdr3_nt: TGTGCCAGCAGCCTCACAGGGAGCAATCAGCCCCAGCATTTT
clone_size: once; d_call: .; v_call: TRBV5-1; j_call: TRBJ1-1; cdr3_aa: CASSPREATEAFF; cdr3_nt: TGCGCCAGCAGCCCCAGGGAGGCCACTGAAGCTTTCTTT
clone_size: .; d_call: .; v_call: TRBV6-2/TRBV6-3; j_call: TRBJ1-1; cdr3_aa: CASSYSAGTRAFF; cdr3_nt: TGTGCCAGCAGTTACTCTGCGGGTACCCGGGCTTTCTTT
clone_size: .; d_call: .; v_call: TRBV4-3; j_call: TRBJ1-6; cdr3_aa: CASSQEHLVGYNSPLHF; cdr3_nt: TGCGCCAGCAGCCAAGAACACCTAGTAGGATATAATTCACCCCTCCACTTT
clone_size: .; d_call: .; v_call: TRBV3-1/TRBV3-2; j_call: TRBJ2-2; cdr3_aa: CASSQRLRSAGELFF; cdr3_nt: TGTGCCAGCAGCCAACGACTCCGGTCCGCCGGGGAGCTGTTTTTT
clone_size: .; d_call: TRBD2; v_call: TRBV9; j_call: TRBJ2-1; cdr3_aa: CASSVKQRGVGGRGLNNEQFF; cdr3_nt: TGTGCCAGCAGCGTAAAGCAACGGGGTGTGGGCGGGAGAGGCCTTAACAATGAGCAGTTCTTC
clone_size: .; d_call: TRBD1; v_call: TRBV15; j_call: TRBJ2-5; cdr3_aa: CATSWGPGQKETQYF; cdr3_nt: TGTGCCACCAGCTGGGGCCCGGGACAGAAAGAGACCCAGTACTTC
clone_size: .; d_call: TRBD2; v_call: TRBV29-1; j_call: TRBJ2-1; cdr3_aa: CSVAGDLTRSNEQFF; cdr3_nt: TGCAGCGTGGCGGGGGACCTGACACGTAGCAATGAGCAGTTCTTC
clone_size: .; d_call: TRBD1; v_call: TRBV5-1; j_call: TRBJ2-7; cdr3_aa: CASSPGTAWNEQYF; cdr3_nt: TGCGCCAGCAGCCCCGGGACAGCCTGGAACGAGCAGTACTTC
clone_size: .; d_call: .; v_call: TRBV11-3; j_call: TRBJ2-7; cdr3_aa: CASSRDSREQYF; cdr3_nt: TGTGCCAGCAGCCGGGACTCCCGAGAGCAGTACTTC
clone_size: once; d_call: .; v_call: TRBV3-1/TRBV3-2; j_call: TRBJ1-5; cdr3_aa: CASSQGGSGHSNQPQHF; cdr3_nt: TGTGCCAGCAGCCAGGGGGGGTCGGGCCATAGCAATCAGCCCCAGCATTTT
clone_size: .; d_call: TRBD1; v_call: TRBV6-1; j_call: TRBJ1-6; cdr3_aa: CASSATPGQGDNSPLHF; cdr3_nt: TGTGCCAGCAGTGCGACACCGGGACAGGGGGACAATTCACCCCTCCACTTT
clone_size: .; d_call: .; v_call: TRBV24-1; j_call: TRBJ2-7; cdr3_aa: CATSDRGDSGYEQYF; cdr3_nt: TGTGCCACCAGTGACCGCGGGGACAGCGGCTACGAGCAGTACTTC
clone_size: .; d_call: .; v_call: TRBV7-9; j_call: TRBJ2-1; cdr3_aa: CASSTQGGFYNEQFF; cdr3_nt: TGTGCCAGCAGCACACAGGGTGGTTTCTACAATGAGCAGTTCTTC